The entry below gives a single T cell receptor beta chain sequence along with its context. Original processing methods: For nucleated cells, counts were estimated from reference gene primer amplification. Only in-frame clones appear in the TCRdb table, and some are missing; sequencing was by immunoSEQ multiplex PCR. V and J calls and clone size come straight from that table; D and trimming were deduced from the DNA. Altogether over 250,000 clones are present, approximately 88% being singletons, with the ten largest covering roughly 10%. From germline, CDR1 is MNHEY and CDR2 SVGEGT. V was clipped by 3 bases and J by 5 bases; unmatched bases: 11. The CDR3 extends over 17 amino acids. The Seattle patients, enrolled during active infection, were followed longitudinally. The data originate from a study of blood T cell repertoires in COVID-19. Study-level information: The United States, Italy and Spain were the sources of the acute and convalescent COVID-19 samples.

The receptor was isolated from a woman in her 70s with COVID-19, enrolled during active disease. The chain has TRBV6-2 or TRBV6-3 and TRBJ1-5, with 9 bases that match TRBD1. Source material: peripheral blood. The CDR3 DNA reads as TGTGCCAGCAGTTATAAAACAGGGACAGGGAACCATCAGCCCCAGCATTTT. Its translation is CASSYKTGTGNHQPQHF.